The 9 T cell receptor beta chains in this list originate from one sample, sequenced in a study of CD8 T cells in Susac syndrome. After extraction with the RNeasy kit, roughly 0.45 to 1 ug of the RNA was reverse transcribed using random hexamers. Via MiXCR, TCRdb re-called the immunoSEQ multiplex PCR reads, giving one row per CDR3 protein. The table shows about 150,000 distinct CDR3 sequences, with 95% to 96% occurring only once. The sample comprised CD8+ T cells from PBMCs. Receptors originate from a human donor with multiple sclerosis.

The V and J genes are TRBV15 and TRBJ2-5; TRBD2 is a possible D gene (6 bases). CDR3 length: 17 residues. Germline CDR1 is LNHNV and CDR2 is YYDKDF (reference sequence). V was cut by 0 bases and J by 1 base, with 15 bases left in between. The CDR3 sequence is CATSRDIGRRSQETQYF. As DNA, the CDR3 is TGTGCCACCAGCAGAGATATTGGGAGGAGATCCCAAGAGACCCAGTACTTC.

This chain links TRBV20-1 with TRBJ2-5; D tentatively fits TRBD1 or TRBD2 (5 bases each). Germline V lookup: CDR1 DFQATT, CDR2 SNEGSKA (reference sequence). The CDR3 has 15 amino acids. V lost 1 base to trimming and J lost 4 bases, with 16 bases between them. In DNA, the CDR3 is TGCAGTGCTAGAGGGGAGTCGCGACAGTCAGAGACCCAGTACTTC. It translates to CSARGESRQSETQYF.

V usage is TRBV2 and J usage is TRBJ2-5, with 7 bases aligning to TRBD1. Germline CDR1 and CDR2: SNHLY and FYNNEI. Losses at the gene ends were 5 bases for V and 9 bases for J; bases not matched to a gene: 6. CDR3 length: 12 residues. This chain's CDR3 is CASSKGQQPQYF. Here the CDR3 DNA reads TGTGCCAGCAGTAAGGGACAGCAACCCCAGTACTTC.

The V gene is TRBV27, the J gene TRBJ1-5; 7 nucleotides agree with TRBD1. The CDR3 contains 14 residues. Germline lookup yields CDR1 MNHEY and CDR2 SMNVEV (reference sequence). With 4 bases clipped from V and 5 bases from J, the junction kept 5 bases outside the gene matches. CDR3 DNA sequence: TGTGCCAGCAGTTACAGGGGTAGGTATCAGCCCCAGCATTTT. It specifies CASSYRGRYQPQHF.

J is TRBJ2-3 and V is TRBV7-9; D remains ambiguous. The CDR3 consists of 15 residues. Per germline, CDR1 SEHNR and CDR2 FQNEAQ (reference sequence). The CDR3 loop is CAVGSLTYGTDTQYF. The CDR3 bases are TGTGCTGTAGGCAGTCTAACCTACGGCACAGATACGCAGTATTTT.

This clonotype was detected once. The V call is TRBV25-1, the J call TRBJ1-5; D gene uncertain. CDR1 is MGHDK and CDR2 is SYGVNS in the germline V gene. V lost 6 bases, J lost 2 bases, and 5 bases lay in between. The CDR3 loop spans 12 amino acids. The CDR3 spells CASRDGNQPQHF. The CDR3 DNA reads as TGTGCCAGCAGGGACGGCAATCAGCCCCAGCATTTT.

CDR3 residues: CSAQTGTGEGYTF. As DNA, the CDR3 is TGCAGTGCTCAGACCGGGACAGGGGAAGGCTACACCTTC. The V gene is TRBV20-1, the J gene TRBJ1-2, with 10 bases identical to TRBD1. V was pared by 5 bases and J by 8 bases, with 8 bases of the junction left unmatched. CDR3 length: 13 residues. Germline V gene data show CDR1 as DFQATT and CDR2 as SNEGSKA (reference sequence).

J is TRBJ2-3 and V is TRBV4-1; TRBD1 matches 8 bases. The J segment lost 6 bases and the V segment lost 0 bases, leaving 5 bases of the junction unmatched. The CDR3 spans 15 residues. Germline-derived CDR1 and CDR2 are MGHRA and YSYEKL. CDR3 protein: CASSQDRAGGDTQYF. In DNA form, the CDR3 reads TGCGCCAGCAGCCAAGATCGGGCAGGGGGCGATACGCAGTATTTT.

The J gene is TRBJ1-2, the V gene TRBV14; D is uncertain. The CDR3 runs 15 residues. CDR1 is SGHDN, CDR2 FVKESK, per germline. Deletions cut 0 bases from V and 3 bases from J, with 11 bases between. CDR3 nucleotides: TGTGCCAGCAGCCAAGATGCCAATTACCACTATGGCTACACCTTC. This gives the protein CASSQDANYHYGYTF.